This T cell receptor (beta chain) was observed in a study of T cell changes during pregnancy in multiple sclerosis. Clones were sequenced by immunoSEQ multiplex PCR, and TCRdb holds only the in-frame ones, with some missing. The top ten hold 0.95% to 1.5% of the sample, which has around 48,000 clones, 88% seen once. Germline-derived CDR1 and CDR2 are GTSNPN and SVGIG (reference sequence). This CDR3 contains 14 residues. V was pared by 0 bases and J by 4 bases, with 13 bases between. This chain connects TRBV30 to TRBJ2-7, with a tentative D call TRBD2 (7 bases). The specimen was CD4+ T cells from peripheral blood mononuclear cells, collected in the second trimester of pregnancy. The receptor's source is a female donor with multiple sclerosis, enrolled in a pregnancy study. The DNA for the CDR3 is TGTGCCTGGAGTGTGGGGGGGGCGTTATACGAGCAGTACTTC. Translating gives CAWSVGGALYEQYF.